Presented here are 29 T cell receptor beta chains from one specimen sequenced in a study of beta chain features in type 1 diabetes (dated by TCRdb to 2016 to 2018). The library was prepared using the immunoSEQ multiplex PCR assay. The entire amount of isolated RNA was reverse transcribed using the High Capacity cDNA Reverse Transcription Kit, so the sequenced TCRB transcripts were expressed ones. The immuneACCESS repertoire file appears here via TCRdb, limited to in-frame rearrangements. These files lack a portion of the clones; in checked studies, under half of the deficit traces to unresolved V genes, and the cause of the others is not known. The sample table contains hundreds of thousands of clones; only one count was recorded for approximately 30% of them. The ten largest clones represent 0.065% of the sample. Source material: naive CD4+ T cells from blood. The cell subset or site tag for this specimen amounts to: true naive CD4+ T cells. The receptors come from a man between 18 and 29 years old in good health.

The gene calls are TRBV5-4 and TRBJ2-3, with 7 bases matching TRBD2. The CDR3 length is 13 residues. V shed 2 bases and J 4 bases; nucleotides not matched to a gene: 1. CDR1 is SGHNT, CDR2 YYREEE, per germline (reference sequence). The CDR3 bases are TGTGCCAGCAGCTTTAGCGGGTCAGATACGCAGTATTTT. Translating it yields CASSFSGSDTQYF. The entire variable domain, with the rest obtained from reference TRBV5-4 and TRBJ2-3, is as follows: ETGVTQSPTHLIKTRGQQVTLRCSSQSGHNTVSWYQQALGQGPQFIFQYYREEENGRGNFPPRFSGLQFPNYSSELNVNALELDDSALYLCASSFSGSDTQYFGPGTRLTVL.

The V and J genes are TRBV7-9 and TRBJ1-4, with a weak D call TRBD1 (5 bases). Trimming cost V 6 bases and J 16 bases, with 18 bases left between them. Per the germline V gene, CDR1 is SEHNR and CDR2 is FQNEAQ (reference sequence). The CDR3 loop spans 12 amino acids. The CDR3 DNA sequence: TGTGCCAGCAGTTACCTCGGGGGGTATCAGTTTTTT. As protein: CASSYLGGYQFF.

This clone was counted between two and nine times. V and J are TRBV7-6 and TRBJ2-7; no definite D call. The CDR3 is 16 amino acids. Trimming left V 1 base short and J 2 bases short, with 15 bases between. Germline V gene lookup returns CDR1 SGHVS and CDR2 FNYEAQ. CDR3: CASSLGWGRDPYEQYF. Here the CDR3 DNA reads TGTGCCAGCAGCTTAGGATGGGGTAGGGATCCCTACGAGCAGTACTTC.

In this sample, this clone turned up a few times. CDR3 bases: TGCGCCAGCAGCCAAGTGGGGGCCCCCTACAATGAGCAGTTCTTC. It translates to CASSQVGAPYNEQFF. J is TRBJ2-1 and V is TRBV4-3; possibly TRBD1 for D (6 bases). Trimming shortened V by 1 base and J by 2 bases, and 9 bases separated the two germline ends. The germline V gene has CDR1 LGHNA and CDR2 YSLEER. The CDR3 has 15 amino acids.

This clone was detected a few times. Distinct nucleotide sequences in the sample also encode this CDR3. This chain links TRBV29-1 with TRBJ2-3, with D unclear. The CDR3 is made up of 13 amino acids. CDR1 and CDR2 (germline): SQVTM, ANQGSEA. Trimming pared 4 bases from V and 0 bases from J, leaving 8 bases between. The CDR3 DNA sequence: TGCAGCGTTGTTAGGGATAGCACAGATACGCAGTATTTT. It is translated as CSVVRDSTDTQYF.

This chain connects TRBV12-5 to TRBJ2-3; D perhaps matches TRBD2 (6 bases). Germline V gene sequence: CDR1 LGHNT, CDR2 FRNRAP. This CDR3 contains 17 residues. Trimming shortened V by 5 bases and J by 2 bases, and 20 bases separated the two germline ends. Written as DNA, the CDR3 is TGTGCTAGTGGTCCGGGAGTTTCGTTAAAACTCACAGATACGCAGTATTTT. As protein: CASGPGVSLKLTDTQYF.

This sequence joins TRBV11-3 and TRBJ2-1; 14 bases are a match to TRBD2. CDR1 is SGHNT, CDR2 YENEEA, per germline. J was trimmed by 7 bases and V by 5 bases; bases with no gene match: 4. The CDR3 has 15 amino acids. The CDR3 reads CASSPGLAGGNEQFF. In DNA, the CDR3 is TGTGCCAGCAGCCCTGGACTAGCGGGAGGAAATGAGCAGTTCTTC.

This clone was seen once. The chain recombines TRBV5-4 with TRBJ2-3, with D unresolved. This CDR3 contains 12 residues. V lost 3 bases, J lost 2 bases, and 4 bases lay in between. Germline values: CDR1 SGHNT, CDR2 YYREEE (reference sequence). This CDR3 is CASSYDTDTQYF. In nucleotides, the CDR3 is TGTGCCAGCAGCTATGACACAGATACGCAGTATTTT.

This clone was counted a single time. The chain links TRBV7-4 to TRBJ1-5; 8 nucleotides match TRBD1. The CDR3 sequence is 14 residues long. Germline V lookup: CDR1 SGHVT, CDR2 SQSDAQ. J lost 6 bases, V lost 3 bases, and 4 bases had no gene match. CDR3 DNA sequence: TGTGCCAGCAGCTTCGACAGGGGTTGTCAGCCCCAGCATTTT. Amino acid sequence: CASSFDRGCQPQHF.

The chain combines TRBV7-2 with TRBJ2-4, with a possible D match to TRBD1 (5 bases). Germline loops: CDR1 SGHTA, CDR2 FQGNSA. The CDR3 extends over 14 amino acids. V was shortened by 7 bases and J by 6 bases, with 16 bases between the two germline ends. CDR3 sequence: CASTEDRARNIQYF. CDR3 nucleotides: TGTGCCAGCACCGAAGACAGAGCTCGAAACATTCAGTACTTC.

This clone turned up a few times. The genes are TRBV25-1 and TRBJ2-7; no definite D call. Trimming pared 0 bases from V and 8 bases from J, leaving 8 bases between. The CDR3 runs to 12 residues. CDR1 is MGHDK, CDR2 SYGVNS, per germline. The CDR3 region has the DNA TGTGCCAGCAGTGAATACCCCAGGAAGCAGTACTTC. This sequence encodes CASSEYPRKQYF.

This chain joins TRBV29-1 and TRBJ2-2, with TRBD2 matching over 9 bases. The CDR3 extends over 14 amino acids. The germline CDR1 and CDR2 sequences are SQVTM and ANQGSEA. V shed 5 bases, J shed 0 bases, and the junction held 1 base outside the gene matches. CDR3 region: CSVRTSANTGELFF. CDR3 DNA: TGCAGCGTTCGGACTAGCGCGAACACCGGGGAGCTGTTTTTT.

This chain uses TRBV30 with TRBJ2-5, with a weak D call TRBD2 (7 bases). The germline CDR1 and CDR2 sequences are GTSNPN and SVGIG (reference sequence). V was shortened by 4 bases and J by 1 base, with 16 bases between the two germline ends. This CDR3 has 15 residues. The CDR3 sequence: CAWTGGPGLQETQYF. For the CDR3, the DNA is TGTGCCTGGACCGGGGGGCCGGGCCTCCAAGAGACCCAGTACTTC.

This clone was recorded a few times. V and J are TRBV2 and TRBJ1-2; the D is unclear. There are 14 residues in the CDR3. The V end lost 8 bases, the J end lost 0 bases, and 13 bases lay between the germline ends. CDR1 is SNHLY and CDR2 is FYNNEI in the germline V gene. The chain's CDR3 is CASRGDSANYGYTF. As DNA, the CDR3 is TGTGCCAGCCGTGGAGATTCAGCTAACTATGGCTACACCTTC.

The chain recombines TRBV7-2 with TRBJ1-2; 7 bases align to TRBD1. The germline V gene encodes CDR1 SGHTA and CDR2 FQGNSA. V lost 5 bases, J lost 2 bases, and 2 bases stayed unmatched. CDR3 length: 13 residues. The CDR3 region has the DNA TGTGCCAGCAGCGCGGGACAGAACTATGGCTACACCTTC. It yields the protein CASSAGQNYGYTF.

The CDR3 is CASSRPGQSTDTQYF. CDR3 in DNA: TGTGCCAGCAGCCGGCCGGGACAGAGCACAGATACGCAGTATTTT. The rearrangement joins TRBV7-9 to TRBJ2-3; 7 nucleotides match TRBD1. Germline loops: CDR1 SEHNR, CDR2 FQNEAQ (reference sequence). V lost 5 bases, J lost 0 bases, and 5 bases stayed unmatched. The CDR3 covers 15 residues.

The chain joins TRBV19 to TRBJ2-4; weak D call: TRBD2 (6 bases). Trimming shortened V by 6 bases and J by 0 bases, and 15 bases separated the two germline ends. The germline V gene encodes CDR1 LNHDA and CDR2 SQIVND (reference sequence). The CDR3 has 16 residues. This CDR3 is CASSSMGGIAKNIQYF. The CDR3 nucleotides are TGTGCCAGTAGCTCAATGGGGGGAATAGCCAAAAACATTCAGTACTTC.

A few counts support this clone. The rearrangement uses TRBV14 and TRBJ2-7; the D gene is possibly TRBD2 (6 bases). V was trimmed by 3 bases and J by 6 bases, leaving 9 bases between them. This CDR3 has 12 residues. In germline, CDR1 is SGHDN, CDR2 FVKESK. The DNA of the CDR3 is TGTGCCAGCAGCCAGACTAGGGGCGAGCAGTACTTC. Its translation: CASSQTRGEQYF.

The chain recombines TRBV6-1 with TRBJ2-7; 7 nucleotides match TRBD1. The V and J ends lost 8 bases and 4 bases, in that order; junction bases with no gene match: 11. The CDR3 spans 14 residues. Germline loops: CDR1 MNHNS, CDR2 SASEGT. The CDR3 DNA sequence: TGTGCCAGCGGACGGGGACAGAGAAATTACGAGCAGTACTTC. Protein: CASGRGQRNYEQYF.

This chain connects TRBV29-1 to TRBJ2-3, with TRBD1 as a possible D gene (6 bases). The CDR3 spans 14 residues. The ends were cut back, 7 bases at V and 0 bases at J, with 14 bases in the middle. Germline CDR1 and CDR2: SQVTM and ANQGSEA. Here the CDR3 DNA reads TGCAGCGCCGGACAGACTACTAGCACAGATACGCAGTATTTT. Protein: CSAGQTTSTDTQYF.

The sample holds a few counts of this clone. This chain joins TRBV5-1 and TRBJ2-7, with 7 bases fitting TRBD1. Unmatched junction bases numbered 10, after V lost 3 bases and J lost 7 bases. CDR3 size: 14 residues. The germline V gene has CDR1 SGHRS and CDR2 YFSETQ. The CDR3 is CASSSGQAPEEQYF. The CDR3 DNA reads TGCGCCAGCAGCTCCGGACAGGCCCCCGAGGAGCAGTACTTC.

This clone appeared a few times. The chain has TRBV7-2 and TRBJ2-3; 10 nucleotides match TRBD1. CDR3 length equals 16 residues. CDR1 SGHTA and CDR2 FQGNSA come from the germline V gene. V gave up 6 bases and J gave up 0 bases; unmatched junction bases: 6. The CDR3 sequence: CASSWDRGPSTDTQYF. The CDR3 DNA reads as TGTGCCAGCAGTTGGGACAGGGGCCCTAGCACAGATACGCAGTATTTT.

This clone was recorded a few times. The V gene is TRBV19, the J gene TRBJ2-1; 8 bases match TRBD2. This CDR3 has 14 amino acids. V trimming: 6 bases; J trimming: 8 bases; junction bases outside the gene matches: 9. Germline CDR1 and CDR2: LNHDA and SQIVND (reference sequence). The CDR3 sequence: CASRIVAGGHEQFF. In DNA form, the CDR3 reads TGTGCCAGTAGAATCGTTGCGGGAGGACATGAGCAGTTCTTC.

This clone occurred a few times. The rearrangement joins TRBV29-1 to TRBJ2-7; unclear D gene. Between the trimmed V and J ends, which lost 4 bases and 5 bases, there was a span of 9 bases. Germline assignment: CDR1 SQVTM and CDR2 ANQGSEA. This CDR3 spans 11 amino acids. As DNA, the CDR3 is TGCAGCGTTGCTACTTTGGACGAGCAGTACTTC. Translated, it gives CSVATLDEQYF.

The V call is TRBV9, the J call TRBJ2-1, with D possibly TRBD2 on 6 matching bases. Germline-derived CDR1 and CDR2 are SGDLS and YYNGEE. The CDR3 is made up of 13 amino acids. V shed 6 bases and J shed 3 bases, with 10 bases lying between them. The chain's CDR3 is CASNLGGYNEQFF. In DNA, the CDR3 is TGTGCCAGCAACCTGGGAGGCTACAATGAGCAGTTCTTC.

This chain uses TRBV5-6 with TRBJ2-7, with 7 bases aligning to TRBD1. The CDR3 is 15 residues long. The junction had 12 bases not matched to a gene; V was cut back by 3 bases and J by 6 bases. CDR1 is SGHDT, CDR2 YYEEEE, per germline. DNA for the CDR3: TGTGCCAGCAGCTCCCAGCGACAGGGTAATTCCGAGCAGTACTTC. Translated: CASSSQRQGNSEQYF.

The V call is TRBV7-3, the J call TRBJ2-2; D uncertain. CDR3 length: 12 amino acids. Per germline, CDR1 SGHTA and CDR2 FQGTGA. Between the trimmed V and J ends, which lost 2 bases and 7 bases, there was a span of 5 bases. The DNA for the CDR3 is TGTGCCAGCAGCTTACCAATCGGGGAGCTGTTTTTT. Its translation is CASSLPIGELFF.

The chain is built from TRBV7-2 and TRBJ2-1; D unresolved. V lost 5 bases and J lost 3, with 14 bases in between. The CDR3 spans 15 residues. CDR1 is SGHTA, CDR2 FQGNSA, per germline. CDR3 DNA sequence: TGTGCCAGCAGCCCAGCCGCAAGGGTCTACAATGAGCAGTTCTTC. The encoded protein is CASSPAARVYNEQFF.

The chain couples TRBV7-2 to TRBJ2-1; D remains unclear. The CDR3 runs 13 residues. Trimming cost V 4 bases and J 4 bases, with 8 bases left between them. The germline gives CDR1 SGHTA, CDR2 FQGNSA. CDR3 in amino acids: CASSSYRYNEQFF. CDR3 DNA sequence: TGTGCCAGCAGCTCTTACAGATACAATGAGCAGTTCTTC.